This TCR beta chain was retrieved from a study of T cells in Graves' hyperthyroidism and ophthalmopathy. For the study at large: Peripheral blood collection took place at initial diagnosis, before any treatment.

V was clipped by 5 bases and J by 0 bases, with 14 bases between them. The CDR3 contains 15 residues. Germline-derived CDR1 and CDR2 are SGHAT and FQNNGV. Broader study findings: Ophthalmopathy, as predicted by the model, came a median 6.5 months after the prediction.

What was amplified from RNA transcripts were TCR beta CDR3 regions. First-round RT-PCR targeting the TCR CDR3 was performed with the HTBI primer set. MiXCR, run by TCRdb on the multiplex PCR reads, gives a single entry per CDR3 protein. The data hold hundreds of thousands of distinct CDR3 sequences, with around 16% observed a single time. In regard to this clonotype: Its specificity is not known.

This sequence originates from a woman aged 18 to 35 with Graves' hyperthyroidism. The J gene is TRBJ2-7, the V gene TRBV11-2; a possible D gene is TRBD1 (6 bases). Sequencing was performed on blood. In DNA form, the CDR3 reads TGTGCCAGCAGCCGAACCACAGGGAGCTCCTACGAGCAGTACTTC. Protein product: CASSRTTGSSYEQYF.